This entry concerns a single TCR beta chain. The antigen is not known. The germline CDR1 and CDR2 sequences are MNHEY and SMNVEV (reference sequence). The CDR3 has 16 amino acids. Trimming took 0 bases from V and 6 from J, leaving 17 bases between them. Doses given second, at about 4 or about 12 weeks, were pooled. The sample belongs to a study of T cell responses to AZD1222 COVID-19 vaccine. Sequenced by immunoSEQ multiplex PCR; TCRdb stores in-frame clones only, minus some. The sample has about 63,000 clones, around 82% seen once. Study conclusions and caveats: Reportedly, close to half of spike-specific TCRs are directed against unmutated variant regions. Baseline seropositivity occurred in only a handful of AZD1222 recipients.

This sequence joins TRBV27 and TRBJ1-1; D unresolved. This sequence was found in an adult who received the AZD1222 COVID-19 vaccine. The sequenced sample was peripheral blood, obtained 28 days after the second AZD1222 dose. The CDR3 loop reads CASSLSFGFKAAEAFF. The CDR3 nucleotides are TGTGCCAGCAGTTTATCTTTTGGTTTTAAAGCTGCTGAAGCTTTCTTT.